This TCR beta chain derives from a study of blood T cell repertoires in COVID-19. Across the whole study: Spain, Italy and the United States supplied samples that represented acute and convalescent COVID-19. PBMCs, B-cell-depleted T cells, or T cells were the source of the cDNA or gDNA that made up the material.

This CDR3 is built from 15 residues. Trimming removed 3 bases at V and 2 bases at J, with 11 bases between. The germline CDR1 and CDR2 sequences are SNHLY and FYNNEI. The authors' processing: Reference gene primer amplification gave estimated nucleated cell counts. The assay was immunoSEQ multiplex PCR, and TCRdb's table has in-frame clones only and misses some. V and J calls and clone size follow that table, whereas D and trimming were derived from the DNA. The sample shows about 94,000 clones, nearly 80% of them seen only once. Sequencing input: peripheral blood. The rearrangement links TRBV2 to TRBJ1-5; D possibly corresponds to TRBD1 (5 bases). This receptor was taken from a man in his 70s with COVID-19, enrolled during active disease. The DNA for the CDR3 is TGTGCCAGCAGTGATTCAGGGTTGCGCAATCAGCCCCAGCATTTT. This translates into CASSDSGLRNQPQHF.